Following are 15 T cell receptor beta chains from one sample sequenced in a study of human T cells and chemical hapten exposure. Noted time point: patch test 3, about 24 weeks after DPC sensitization. As for treatment: therapeutic diphenylcyclopropenone sensitization with weekly scalp DPC. TCRdb analysed the RACE reads with MiXCR anew, one entry per CDR3 protein. The table lists 50,000 to 70,000 distinct CDR3 sequences, under 15% of them singletons, with 2.4% in the top ten. Sequencing used whole blood, obtained in connection with sensitization to the hapten diphenylcyclopropenone (DPC). The receptor source for this set is a man between 25 and 39 years old with alopecia areata. Some clones in this sample may be carry-over from other donors' samples.

This clonotype was detected many times. The chain has TRBV7-9 and TRBJ2-3, with 7 bases identical to TRBD2. CDR3 size: 15 residues. CDR1 and CDR2 from the germline V gene are SEHNR and FQNEAQ (reference sequence). J was trimmed by 2 bases and V by 6 bases; bases with no gene match: 8. The CDR3 region is CASSSAGFDTDTQYF. The CDR3 DNA reads TGTGCCAGCAGTTCAGCGGGGTTTGACACAGATACGCAGTATTTT.

This clonotype has a count of ten or more. The rearrangement links TRBV12-3 or TRBV12-4 to TRBJ1-1, with D unresolved. The length of the CDR3 is 14 residues. V lost 6 bases and J lost 0, with 11 bases in between. The CDR3 DNA sequence: TGTGCCAGCAGCTTCGTATATTTGAACACTGAAGCTTTCTTT. Amino acids: CASSFVYLNTEAFF.

This clonotype was observed a handful of times. The rearrangement links TRBV20-1 to TRBJ2-7; D is perhaps TRBD1 (8 bases). Looked up from germline, CDR1 is DFQATT and CDR2 is SNEGSKA (reference sequence). This CDR3 is 13 amino acids long. V was trimmed by 4 bases and J by 3 bases, leaving 13 bases between them. CDR3 nucleotides: TGCAGTGCTAAGCGGGACAGGTTCTACGAGCAGTACTTC. Translating gives CSAKRDRFYEQYF.

This clonotype was counted a few times. The chain joins TRBV7-9 to TRBJ2-7; tentatively, D is TRBD1 or TRBD2 (5 bases each). Germline CDR1 reads SEHNR; CDR2 reads FQNEAQ (reference sequence). The CDR3 has 15 amino acids. Trimming took off 2 bases at V and 0 bases at J, with 11 bases between the two ends. CDR3 protein: CASSLRGTTSYEQYF. CDR3 bases: TGTGCCAGCAGCTTACGGGGCACTACCTCCTACGAGCAGTACTTC.

The chain employs TRBV29-1 and TRBJ1-1; the D is unclear. The length of the CDR3 is 11 residues. V lost 4 bases to trimming and J lost 3 bases, with 6 bases between them. Looked up from germline, CDR1 is SQVTM and CDR2 is ANQGSEA. CDR3 bases: TGCAGCGTTGGGTGGCACACTGAAGCTTTCTTT. This translates into CSVGWHTEAFF.

In this sample, this clonotype turned up a few times. This chain connects TRBV27 to TRBJ1-5; D unclear. V lost 2 bases to trimming and J lost 7 bases, with 12 bases between them. Germline CDR1 and CDR2: MNHEY and SMNVEV (reference sequence). The CDR3 totals 14 residues. CDR3 in DNA: TGTGCCAGCAGTTTAGCCCGAGGCTTCCAGCCCCAGCATTTT. It translates to CASSLARGFQPQHF.

The table lists this clonotype with many counts. This chain links TRBV29-1 with TRBJ1-2; D call uncertain. This CDR3 comprises 11 residues. V dropped 7 bases and J dropped 3 bases, with 9 bases sitting between them. The V gene's germline CDR1 is SQVTM and CDR2 ANQGSEA. The CDR3 nucleotides are TGCAGCGGGGGATTCGACTATGGCTACACCTTC. It specifies CSGGFDYGYTF.

A note on this clonotype: A read error may be the cause here, since a much bigger clone is one base away. V usage is TRBV6-6 and J usage is TRBJ1-4; D is ambiguous. V lost 8 bases, J lost 8 bases, and 27 bases lay in between. Looked up from germline, CDR1 is MNHNY and CDR2 is SVGAGI (reference sequence). The CDR3 has 17 amino acids. As DNA, the CDR3 is TGTGCCAGCGCCCCCCTCTTGATGACTGCCTTGGGGGAAAAACTGTTTTTT. This gives the protein CASAPLLMTALGEKLFF.

There are many counts of this clonotype. This chain links TRBV12-3 or TRBV12-4 with TRBJ1-6; D remains ambiguous. The CDR3 is made up of 15 amino acids. CDR3 nucleotide sequence: TGTGCTTCCAGTTTAGTGAGGTCCTATAATTCACCCCTCCACTTT. Amino acids: CASSLVRSYNSPLHF.

This clonotype was observed a few times. The CDR3 DNA reads TGTGCCAGCTCCGCCGCCCTGACAGCTAACTATGGCTACACCTTC. It translates to CASSAALTANYGYTF. V is TRBV6-1 and J is TRBJ1-2; D is possibly TRBD1 (5 bases). Germline V gives CDR1 MNHNS, CDR2 SASEGT. This CDR3 is 15 amino acids long. The V end lost 8 bases, the J end lost 0 bases, and 16 bases lay between the germline ends.

In this sample, this clonotype turned up many times. The chain couples TRBV27 to TRBJ2-2; 9 nucleotides align to TRBD2. CDR1 is MNHEY and CDR2 is SMNVEV in the germline V gene (reference sequence). Germline trimming cut 5 bases from V and 0 bases from J; bases unmatched to any gene: 10. The CDR3 extends over 18 amino acids. The CDR3 DNA sequence: TGTGCCAGCAGTCCCGCCACACCTAGCGGGGCGAACACCGGGGAGCTGTTTTTT. Its translation is CASSPATPSGANTGELFF.

The chain combines TRBV6-2 or TRBV6-3 with TRBJ1-5; TRBD1 is a possible D gene (5 bases). Deletions cut 6 bases from V and 7 bases from J, with 10 bases between. Germline V gives CDR1 MNHEY, CDR2 SVGEGT. The CDR3 totals 12 residues. CDR3 sequence: CASRPGDQPQHF. The CDR3 nucleotides are TGTGCCAGCAGGCCGGGGGACCAGCCCCAGCATTTT.

This clonotype came up many times. V gene TRBV27 combines with J gene TRBJ2-1; 13 nucleotides match TRBD2. J gave up 2 bases and V 5 bases, and 9 bases lay outside the gene matches. There are 18 residues in the CDR3. The V gene's germline CDR1 is MNHEY and CDR2 SMNVEV (reference sequence). CDR3 in amino acids: CASSTAPGLAGTYNEQFF. CDR3 sequence (DNA): TGTGCCAGCAGTACCGCCCCGGGACTAGCGGGGACCTACAATGAGCAGTTCTTC.

V and J are TRBV24-1 and TRBJ2-1, with 11 bases matching TRBD2. This CDR3 is built from 18 residues. V shed 4 bases and J 3 bases; nucleotides not matched to a gene: 10. Per the germline V gene, CDR1 is KGHDR and CDR2 is SFDVKD. CDR3 sequence: CATSDPALAGGGYNEQFF. In DNA form, the CDR3 reads TGTGCCACCAGTGACCCTGCTCTAGCGGGGGGCGGCTACAATGAGCAGTTCTTC.

This clonotype has more than one count but fewer than ten. The rearrangement uses TRBV10-3 and TRBJ2-2; TRBD2 might be the D (6 bases). Trimming pared 0 bases from V and 5 bases from J, leaving 13 bases between. The CDR3 consists of 16 residues. In germline, CDR1 is ENHRY, CDR2 SYGVKD. The CDR3 DNA reads as TGTGCCATCAGTGAGTCCTGGGGGGAGAGAACCGGGGAGCTGTTTTTT. Residues: CAISESWGERTGELFF.